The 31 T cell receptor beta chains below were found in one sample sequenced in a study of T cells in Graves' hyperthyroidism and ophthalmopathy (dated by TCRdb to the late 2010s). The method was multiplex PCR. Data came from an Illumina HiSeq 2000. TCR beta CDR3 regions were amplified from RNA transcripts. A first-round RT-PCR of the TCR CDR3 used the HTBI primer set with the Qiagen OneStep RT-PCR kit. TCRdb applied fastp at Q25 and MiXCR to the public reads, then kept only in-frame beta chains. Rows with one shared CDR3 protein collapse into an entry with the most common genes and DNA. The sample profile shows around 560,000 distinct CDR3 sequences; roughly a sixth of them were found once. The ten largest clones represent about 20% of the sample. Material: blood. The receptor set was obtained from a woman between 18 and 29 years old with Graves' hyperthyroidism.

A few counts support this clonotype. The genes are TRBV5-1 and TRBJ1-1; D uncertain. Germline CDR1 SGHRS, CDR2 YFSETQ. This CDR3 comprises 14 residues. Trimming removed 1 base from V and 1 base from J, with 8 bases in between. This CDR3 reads CASSLLTSNTEAFF. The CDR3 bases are TGCGCCAGCAGCTTGCTCACTTCGAACACTGAAGCTTTCTTT.

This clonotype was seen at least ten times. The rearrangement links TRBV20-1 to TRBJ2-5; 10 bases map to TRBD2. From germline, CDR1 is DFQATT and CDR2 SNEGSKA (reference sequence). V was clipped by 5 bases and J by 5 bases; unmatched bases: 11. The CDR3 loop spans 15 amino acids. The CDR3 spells CSAQGTAGGGETQYF. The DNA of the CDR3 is TGCAGTGCTCAGGGGACAGCGGGAGGGGGGGAGACCCAGTACTTC.

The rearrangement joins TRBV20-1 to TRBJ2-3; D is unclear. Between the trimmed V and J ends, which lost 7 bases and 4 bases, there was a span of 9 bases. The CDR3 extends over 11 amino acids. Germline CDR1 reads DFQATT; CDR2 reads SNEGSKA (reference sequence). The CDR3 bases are TGCAGTGGGCCCCTGGCAGATACGCAGTATTTT. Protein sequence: CSGPLADTQYF.

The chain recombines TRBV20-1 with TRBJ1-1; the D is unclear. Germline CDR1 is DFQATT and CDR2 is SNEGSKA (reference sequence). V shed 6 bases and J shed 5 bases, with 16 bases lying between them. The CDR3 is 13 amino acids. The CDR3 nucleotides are TGCAGTGCCCCGACTGGCTTTGGGACTGAAGCTTTCTTT. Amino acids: CSAPTGFGTEAFF.

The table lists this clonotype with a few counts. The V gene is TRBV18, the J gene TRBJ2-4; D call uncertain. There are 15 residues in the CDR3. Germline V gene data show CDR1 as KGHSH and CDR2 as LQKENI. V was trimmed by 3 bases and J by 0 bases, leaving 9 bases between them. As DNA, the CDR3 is TGTGCCAGCTCACCGCCGGTTCTAGCCAAAAACATTCAGTACTTC. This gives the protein CASSPPVLAKNIQYF.

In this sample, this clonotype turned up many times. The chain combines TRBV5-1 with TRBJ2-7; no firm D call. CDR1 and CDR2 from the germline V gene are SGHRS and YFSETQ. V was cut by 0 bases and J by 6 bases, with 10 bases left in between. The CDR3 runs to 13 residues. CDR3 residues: CASSLEGKSEQYF. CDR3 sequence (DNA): TGCGCCAGCAGCTTGGAAGGGAAGAGCGAGCAGTACTTC.

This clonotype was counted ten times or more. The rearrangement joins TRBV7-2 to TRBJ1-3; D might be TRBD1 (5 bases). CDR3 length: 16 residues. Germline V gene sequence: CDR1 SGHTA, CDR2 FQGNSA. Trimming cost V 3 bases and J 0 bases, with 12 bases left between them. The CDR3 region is CASSLWGLSSGNTIYF. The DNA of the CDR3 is TGTGCCAGCAGCTTGTGGGGCCTGAGCTCTGGAAACACCATATATTTT.

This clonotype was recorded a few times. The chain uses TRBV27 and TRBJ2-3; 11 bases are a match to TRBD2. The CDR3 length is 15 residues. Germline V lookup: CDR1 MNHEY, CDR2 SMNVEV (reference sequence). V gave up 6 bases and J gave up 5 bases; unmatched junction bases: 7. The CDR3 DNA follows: TGTGCCAGCAGCTATAGCGGGAGGGCCGGAGATACGCAGTATTTT. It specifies CASSYSGRAGDTQYF.

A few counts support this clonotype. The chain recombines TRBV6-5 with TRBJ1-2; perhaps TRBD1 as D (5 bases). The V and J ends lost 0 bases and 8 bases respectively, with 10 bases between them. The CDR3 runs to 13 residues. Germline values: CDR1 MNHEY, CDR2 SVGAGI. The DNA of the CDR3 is TGTGCCAGCAGTTACTCCAGGGCGACGGGCTACACCTTC. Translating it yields CASSYSRATGYTF.

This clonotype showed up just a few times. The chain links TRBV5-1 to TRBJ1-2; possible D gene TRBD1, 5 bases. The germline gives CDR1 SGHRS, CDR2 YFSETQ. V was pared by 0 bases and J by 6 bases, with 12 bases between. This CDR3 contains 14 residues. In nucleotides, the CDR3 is TGCGCCAGCAGCTTGGATCAGGGATTTGATGGCTACACCTTC. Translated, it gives CASSLDQGFDGYTF.

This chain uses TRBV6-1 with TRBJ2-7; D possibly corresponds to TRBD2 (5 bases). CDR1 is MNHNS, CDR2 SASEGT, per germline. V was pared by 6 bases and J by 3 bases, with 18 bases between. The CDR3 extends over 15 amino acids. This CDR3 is CASSYLPGADYEQYF. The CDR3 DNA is TGTGCCAGCAGCTATCTTCCTGGAGCGGACTACGAGCAGTACTTC.

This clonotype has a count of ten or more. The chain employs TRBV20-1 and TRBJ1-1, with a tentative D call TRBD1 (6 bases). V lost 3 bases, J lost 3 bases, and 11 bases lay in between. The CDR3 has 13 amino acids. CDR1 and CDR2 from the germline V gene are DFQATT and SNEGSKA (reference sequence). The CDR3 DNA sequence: TGCAGTGCTAGGAGGGGGATCGACACTGAAGCTTTCTTT. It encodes CSARRGIDTEAFF.

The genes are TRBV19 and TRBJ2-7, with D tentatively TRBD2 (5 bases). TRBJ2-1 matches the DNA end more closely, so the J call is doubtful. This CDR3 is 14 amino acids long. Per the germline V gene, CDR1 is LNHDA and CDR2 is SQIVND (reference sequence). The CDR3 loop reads CASSIVGGPYEQFF. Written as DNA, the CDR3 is TGTGCCAGTAGTATAGTAGGAGGCCCGTACGAGCAGTTCTTC.

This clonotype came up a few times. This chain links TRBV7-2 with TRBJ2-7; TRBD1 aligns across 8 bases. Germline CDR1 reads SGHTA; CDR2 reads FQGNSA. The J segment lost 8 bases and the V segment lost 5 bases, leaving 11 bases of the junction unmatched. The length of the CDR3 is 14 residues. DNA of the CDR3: TGTGCCAGCAGCCCCTTCACAGGGGGATACAAGCAGTACTTC. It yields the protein CASSPFTGGYKQYF.

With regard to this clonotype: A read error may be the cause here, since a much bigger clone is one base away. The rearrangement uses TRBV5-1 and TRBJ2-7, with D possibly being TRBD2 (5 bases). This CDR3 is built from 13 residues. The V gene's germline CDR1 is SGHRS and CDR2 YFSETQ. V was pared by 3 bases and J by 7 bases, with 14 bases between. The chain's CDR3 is CASSSAAGGEQYF. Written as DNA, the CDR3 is TGCGCCAGCAGCTCGGCGGCGGGCGGTGAGCAGTACTTC.

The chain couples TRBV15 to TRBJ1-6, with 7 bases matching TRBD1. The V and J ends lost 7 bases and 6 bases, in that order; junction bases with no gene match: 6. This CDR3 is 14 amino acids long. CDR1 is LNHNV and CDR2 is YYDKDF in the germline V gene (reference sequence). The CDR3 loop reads CATNSGQLNSPLHF. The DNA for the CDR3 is TGTGCCACCAACTCGGGACAGCTTAATTCACCCCTCCACTTT.

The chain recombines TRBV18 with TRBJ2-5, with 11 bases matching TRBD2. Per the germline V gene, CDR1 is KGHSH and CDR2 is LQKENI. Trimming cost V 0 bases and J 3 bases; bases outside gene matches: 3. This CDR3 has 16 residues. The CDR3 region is CASSPPTSGSKETQYF. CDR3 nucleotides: TGTGCCAGCTCACCACCAACTAGCGGGAGCAAAGAGACCCAGTACTTC.

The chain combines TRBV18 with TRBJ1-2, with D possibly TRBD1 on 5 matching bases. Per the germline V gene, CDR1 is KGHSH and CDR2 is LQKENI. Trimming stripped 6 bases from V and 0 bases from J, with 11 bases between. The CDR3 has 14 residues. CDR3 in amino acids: CASSSGITNYGYTF. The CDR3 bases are TGTGCCAGCTCGTCAGGGATTACTAACTATGGCTACACCTTC.

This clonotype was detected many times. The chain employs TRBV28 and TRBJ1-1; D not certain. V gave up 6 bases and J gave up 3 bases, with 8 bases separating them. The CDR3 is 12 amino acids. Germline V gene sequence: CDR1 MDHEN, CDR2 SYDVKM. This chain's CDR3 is CASRLEYTEAFF. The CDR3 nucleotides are TGTGCCAGCAGGTTAGAATACACTGAAGCTTTCTTT.

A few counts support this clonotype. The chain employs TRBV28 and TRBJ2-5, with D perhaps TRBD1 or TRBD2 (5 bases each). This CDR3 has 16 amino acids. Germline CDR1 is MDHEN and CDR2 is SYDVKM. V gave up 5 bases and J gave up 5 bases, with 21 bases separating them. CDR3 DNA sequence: TGTGCCAGCAGTCACACCCCCGGGACCTCCCTGGAGACCCAGTACTTC. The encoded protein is CASSHTPGTSLETQYF.

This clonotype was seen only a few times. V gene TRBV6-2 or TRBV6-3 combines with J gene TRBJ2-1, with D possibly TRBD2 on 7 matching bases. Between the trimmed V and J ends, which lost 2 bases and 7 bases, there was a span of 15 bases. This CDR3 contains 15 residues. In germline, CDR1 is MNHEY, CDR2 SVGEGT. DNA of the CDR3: TGTGCCAGCAGTTACGGAGGGGGGGGGGGGAATGAGCAGTTCTTC. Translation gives CASSYGGGGGNEQFF.

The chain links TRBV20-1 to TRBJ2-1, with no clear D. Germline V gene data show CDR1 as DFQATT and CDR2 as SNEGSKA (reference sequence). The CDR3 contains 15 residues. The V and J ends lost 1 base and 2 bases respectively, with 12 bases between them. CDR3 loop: CSARVFSPAYNEQFF. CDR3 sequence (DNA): TGCAGTGCTAGAGTATTTAGTCCCGCCTACAATGAGCAGTTCTTC.

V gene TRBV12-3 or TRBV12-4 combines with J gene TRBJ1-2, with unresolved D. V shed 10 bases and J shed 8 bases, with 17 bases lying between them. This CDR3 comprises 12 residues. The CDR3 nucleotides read TGTGCCATCCTAATGGGGTTCCGCGGCTACACCTTC. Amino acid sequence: CAILMGFRGYTF.

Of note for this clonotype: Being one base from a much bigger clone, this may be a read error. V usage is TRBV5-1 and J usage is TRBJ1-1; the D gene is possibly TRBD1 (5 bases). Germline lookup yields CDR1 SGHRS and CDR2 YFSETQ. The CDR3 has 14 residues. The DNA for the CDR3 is TGCGCCAGCAGACCTGACAGCCTGGTAACTGAAGCTTACTTT. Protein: CASRPDSLVTEAYF.

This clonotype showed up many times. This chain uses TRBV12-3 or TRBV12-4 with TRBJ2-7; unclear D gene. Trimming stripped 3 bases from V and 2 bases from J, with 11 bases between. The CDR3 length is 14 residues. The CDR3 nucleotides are TGTGCCAGCAGTTTCGGTGTCGGAACCTACGAGCAGTACTTC. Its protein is CASSFGVGTYEQYF.

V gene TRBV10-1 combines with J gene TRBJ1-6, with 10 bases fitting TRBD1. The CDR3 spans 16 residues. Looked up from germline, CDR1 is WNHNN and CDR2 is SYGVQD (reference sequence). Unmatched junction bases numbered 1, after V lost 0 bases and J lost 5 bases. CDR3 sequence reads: CASSESGTGDNSPLHF. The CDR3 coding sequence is TGCGCCAGCAGTGAGTCGGGGACAGGGGATAATTCACCCCTCCACTTT.

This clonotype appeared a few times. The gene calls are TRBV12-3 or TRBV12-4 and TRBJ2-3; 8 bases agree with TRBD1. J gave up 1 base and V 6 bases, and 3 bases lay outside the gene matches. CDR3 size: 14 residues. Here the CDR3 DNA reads TGTGCCAGCAGGTTGACAGGGGGCACAGATACGCAGTATTTT. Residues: CASRLTGGTDTQYF.

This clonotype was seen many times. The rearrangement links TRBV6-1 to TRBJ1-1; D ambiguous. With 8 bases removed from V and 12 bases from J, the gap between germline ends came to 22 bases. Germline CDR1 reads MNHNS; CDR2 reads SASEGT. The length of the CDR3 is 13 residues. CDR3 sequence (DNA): TGTGCCAGCGGGTTAGAAACTCCCCAGGTAACTTTCTTT. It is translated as CASGLETPQVTFF.

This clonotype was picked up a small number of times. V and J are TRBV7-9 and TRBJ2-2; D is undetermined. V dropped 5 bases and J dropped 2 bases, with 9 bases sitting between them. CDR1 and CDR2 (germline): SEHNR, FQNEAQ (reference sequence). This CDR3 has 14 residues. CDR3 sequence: CASSPTVNTGELFF. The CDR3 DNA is TGTGCCAGCAGCCCCACCGTCAACACCGGGGAGCTGTTTTTT.

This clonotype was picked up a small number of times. CDR3 sequence (DNA): TGCGCCAGCAGCTTGTTTCCGGCCCGGGGGTTTCAAGAGACCCAGTACTTC. Translation: CASSLFPARGFQETQYF. The genes are TRBV5-1 and TRBJ2-5; possibly TRBD2 for D (6 bases). Germline V gene sequence: CDR1 SGHRS, CDR2 YFSETQ. Between the trimmed V and J ends, which lost 1 base and 2 bases, there was a span of 18 bases. The CDR3 loop spans 17 amino acids. Variable domain in full (rest from reference TRBV5-1 and TRBJ2-5): KAGVTQTPRYLIKTRGQQVTLSCSPISGHRSVSWYQQTPGQGLQFLFEYFSETQRNKGNFPGRFSGRQFSNSRSEMNVSTLELGDSALYLCASSLFPARGFQETQYFGPGTRLLVL.

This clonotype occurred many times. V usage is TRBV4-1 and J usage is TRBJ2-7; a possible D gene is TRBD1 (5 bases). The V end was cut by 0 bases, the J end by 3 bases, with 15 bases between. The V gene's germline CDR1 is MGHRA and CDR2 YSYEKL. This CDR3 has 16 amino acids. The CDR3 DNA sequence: TGCGCCAGCAGCCAAGAGGGGCAGGGCGAGTACTACGAGCAGTACTTC. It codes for CASSQEGQGEYYEQYF.